These 23 T cell receptor beta chains originate from one sample sequenced in a study of post-analysis software for immune sequencing data. Study-wide results and caveats: Comparison of patients with controls showed five TRBV segments more frequent in patients, TRBV5-6, TRBV5-1 and TRBV20-1 among them.

No antigens are known for them. Sequencing libraries made from TCR beta cDNA carried unique molecular identifiers. TCRdb analysed the PCR reads with MiXCR anew, one entry per CDR3 protein. The data show 650,000 to 850,000 distinct CDR3 sequences, 53% seen once. Material: blood. The origin of the receptors is a girl aged 5-17 years with multiple sclerosis.

This chain joins TRBV5-6 and TRBJ2-4, with D unresolved. This CDR3 has 13 residues. V was cut by 1 base and J by 9 bases, with 11 bases left in between. Germline CDR1 SGHDT, CDR2 YYEEEE. The CDR3 loop reads CASSLTAKGIQYF. CDR3 in DNA: TGTGCCAGCAGCTTGACGGCAAAAGGCATTCAGTACTTC.

In DNA form, the CDR3 reads TGCGCCAGCAGCGCGACAGGGACCAGTCACACTGAAGCTTTCTTT. Encoded protein: CASSATGTSHTEAFF. The chain combines TRBV5-1 with TRBJ1-1, with 7 positions matching TRBD1. J lost 3 bases, V lost 4 bases, and 9 bases had no gene match. Germline V gives CDR1 SGHRS, CDR2 YFSETQ. The CDR3 totals 15 residues.

The rearrangement joins TRBV6-5 to TRBJ2-1; D may be TRBD1 or TRBD2 (7 bases each). The V gene lost 5 bases and the J gene lost 6 bases, with 14 bases spanning the gap. This CDR3 spans 14 amino acids. Germline CDR1 and CDR2: MNHEY and SVGAGI. This CDR3 reads CASSRQGGSNEQFF. In DNA, the CDR3 is TGTGCCAGCAGTAGACAGGGAGGGAGCAATGAGCAGTTCTTC.

J is TRBJ2-7 and V is TRBV27, with D possibly being TRBD1 (5 bases). V was pared by 0 bases and J by 1 base, with 10 bases between. In germline, CDR1 is MNHEY, CDR2 SMNVEV (reference sequence). The CDR3 extends over 15 amino acids. The CDR3 sequence: CASSLSPGLSYEQYF. CDR3 coding DNA: TGTGCCAGCAGTTTATCGCCAGGGCTGTCCTACGAGCAGTACTTC.

This chain links TRBV6-4 with TRBJ2-5; 7 nucleotides match TRBD1. TRBJ2-7 matches the DNA end more closely, so the J call is doubtful. The CDR3 is made up of 15 amino acids. Germline assignment: CDR1 MRHNA and CDR2 SNTAGT. The CDR3 nucleotides are TGTGCCAGCAGTGACAGGGAGACAGGGCTCCACGAGCAGTACTTC. This encodes CASSDRETGLHEQYF.

The chain combines TRBV13 with TRBJ2-7; 10 nucleotides align to TRBD1. Germline V gene sequence: CDR1 PRHDT, CDR2 FYEKMQ (reference sequence). This CDR3 is 16 amino acids long. The trim removed 1 base at V and 1 base at J, leaving 4 bases unmatched. The CDR3 loop reads CASSLVGQGWSYEQYF. The CDR3 DNA sequence: TGTGCCAGCAGCTTAGTGGGACAGGGGTGGTCCTACGAGCAGTACTTC.

The DNA for the CDR3 is TGCGCCAGCAGAATGCGGGAGGATCAGCTTGGTGAGCAGTTCTTC. The encoded protein is CASRMREDQLGEQFF. V gene TRBV5-1 combines with J gene TRBJ2-1; 8 bases agree with TRBD2. The CDR3 runs 15 residues. The J segment lost 9 bases and the V segment lost 5 bases, leaving 13 bases of the junction unmatched. CDR1 is SGHRS, CDR2 YFSETQ, per germline.

This clonotype was counted a few times. CDR3 nucleotides: TGCGCCAGCAGCCAAGATGGGCTTGCGAAAACCTACGAGCAGTACTTC. Protein sequence: CASSQDGLAKTYEQYF. The J gene is TRBJ2-7, the V gene TRBV4-1; no clear D. V lost 0 bases and J 2 bases, leaving 14 bases between the germline ends. CDR3 length equals 16 residues. Germline CDR1 MGHRA, CDR2 YSYEKL.

The sample holds a few counts of this clonotype. The rearrangement joins TRBV12-3 or TRBV12-4 to TRBJ1-5; 7 bases align to TRBD1. The CDR3 runs to 16 residues. Trimming cost V 5 bases and J 1 base; bases outside gene matches: 8. This CDR3 is CASSPRLGGSNQPQHF. In nucleotides, the CDR3 is TGTGCCAGCAGTCCCCGTCTAGGGGGCAGCAATCAGCCCCAGCATTTT.

This clonotype was seen a handful of times. The DNA for the CDR3 is TGTGCCAGCAGCCCAGGTGGAGAGTACCAAGAGACCCAGTACTTC. Residues: CASSPGGEYQETQYF. The J gene is TRBJ2-5, the V gene TRBV7-3, with D unclear. Germline V gives CDR1 SGHTA, CDR2 FQGTGA. The CDR3 has 15 residues. With 5 bases removed from V and 0 bases from J, the gap between germline ends came to 13 bases. The full variable domain, with the rest looked up from reference TRBV7-3 and TRBJ2-5, is GAGVSQTPSNKVTEKGKYVELRCDPISGHTALYWYRQSLGQGPEFLIYFQGTGAADDSGLPNDRFFAVRPEGSVSTLKIQRTERGDSAVYLCASSPGGEYQETQYFGPGTRLLVL.

The chain joins TRBV20-1 to TRBJ2-1; 11 bases map to TRBD2. This CDR3 contains 17 residues. Germline CDR1 DFQATT, CDR2 SNEGSKA (reference sequence). Losses at the gene ends were 0 bases for V and 1 base for J; bases not matched to a gene: 5. CDR3 amino acids: CSARDLAGGKSYNEQFF. The CDR3, as DNA: TGCAGTGCTAGAGATCTAGCGGGAGGCAAATCCTACAATGAGCAGTTCTTC.

This clonotype appeared once. This rearrangement joins TRBV7-2 to TRBJ1-2; D not certain. Trimming took 5 bases from V and 6 from J, leaving 13 bases between them. Germline-derived CDR1 and CDR2 are SGHTA and FQGNSA. The CDR3 is 13 amino acids. This CDR3 is CASSGNRVHGYTF. The CDR3 region has the DNA TGTGCCAGCAGCGGGAACCGAGTCCATGGCTACACCTTC.

The chain employs TRBV20-1 and TRBJ1-2; weak D call: TRBD1 (5 bases). Germline V gene data show CDR1 as DFQATT and CDR2 as SNEGSKA (reference sequence). With 6 bases removed from V and 7 bases from J, the gap between germline ends came to 12 bases. The CDR3 length is 11 residues. The CDR3 DNA reads as TGCAGTGCCGGGCCCGGGACTGGCTACACCTTC. Translation: CSAGPGTGYTF.

In this sample, this clonotype turned up once. The CDR3 nucleotides read TGCAGCGTTGGGTTACTAGCGGGTGAGCAGTTCTTC. Protein sequence: CSVGLLAGEQFF. The chain combines TRBV29-1 with TRBJ2-1; 9 bases fit TRBD2. The CDR3 sequence is 12 residues long. Germline V gene lookup returns CDR1 SQVTM and CDR2 ANQGSEA. J gave up 9 bases and V 4 bases, and 4 bases lay outside the gene matches.

Remarks on this clonotype: One junction end does not reproduce the germline sequence, and a read error may be involved. The rearrangement uses TRBV12-3 or TRBV12-4 and TRBJ2-1; 7 bases line up with TRBD1. The CDR3 spans 13 residues. DNA of the CDR3: TGTGCCGGCAGGAAAACAGGGGTCTCTGAGCAGTTCTTC. Translation gives CAGRKTGVSEQFF.

Only a few counts were recorded for this clonotype. This chain connects TRBV6-5 to TRBJ2-5; D unclear. The DNA end is more similar to TRBJ2-7, so the J call may be wrong. Germline lookup yields CDR1 MNHEY and CDR2 SVGAGI. The CDR3 is made up of 11 amino acids. DNA for the CDR3: TGTGCCAGCATGGACCCCTACGAGCAGTACTTC. It is translated as CASMDPYEQYF.

Only a few counts were recorded for this clonotype. The rearrangement uses TRBV20-1 and TRBJ2-4; 12 nucleotides align to TRBD2. TRBJ2-7 matches the DNA end more closely, so the J call is doubtful. CDR1 DFQATT and CDR2 SNEGSKA come from the germline V gene (reference sequence). CDR3 length: 16 residues. In DNA form, the CDR3 reads TGCAGTGCTAGGGGGAGACTAGCGGGAGATGGGTACGAGCAGTACTTC. Translation: CSARGRLAGDGYEQYF.

The rearrangement uses TRBV6-6 and TRBJ2-7; weak D call: TRBD1 (6 bases). Germline V gene data show CDR1 as MNHNY and CDR2 as SVGAGI (reference sequence). The CDR3 runs 15 residues. The V end was cut by 6 bases, the J end by 2 bases, with 17 bases between. The CDR3: CASRPTGLVPYEQYF. The CDR3 region has the DNA TGTGCCAGCAGACCTACAGGGTTGGTCCCCTACGAGCAGTACTTC.

This clonotype was detected a few times. The V and J genes are TRBV3-1 and TRBJ2-4; 9 bases are shared with TRBD1. The trim removed 4 bases at V and 2 bases at J, leaving 3 bases unmatched. CDR1 and CDR2 (germline): LGHDT, YNNKEL (reference sequence). This CDR3 contains 15 residues. The CDR3 DNA sequence: TGTGCCAGCAGCCCGACAGGGGGGTCCAAAAACATTCAGTACTTC. It is translated as CASSPTGGSKNIQYF. Looking up the rest from reference TRBV3-1 and TRBJ2-4 gives the full variable domain: DTAVSQTPKYLVTQMGNDKSIKCEQNLGHDTMYWYKQDSKKFLKIMFSYNNKELIINETVPNRFSPKSPDKAHLNLHINSLELGDSAVYFCASSPTGGSKNIQYFGAGTRLSVL.

The chain joins TRBV20-1 to TRBJ1-6, with TRBD1 matching 11 bases. From germline, CDR1 is DFQATT and CDR2 SNEGSKA (reference sequence). After removal of 6 bases from V and 10 bases from J, the junction contained 5 bases not matched to a gene. CDR3 length: 13 amino acids. The CDR3 region has the DNA TGCAGTGCCGTGGGACAGGGGGACTCACCCCTCCACTTT. Translating gives CSAVGQGDSPLHF.

The chain carries TRBV12-3 or TRBV12-4 and TRBJ1-2; 7 bases line up with TRBD1. The CDR3 runs 13 residues. V lost 8 bases, J lost 3 bases, and 6 bases stayed unmatched. CDR3 bases: TGTGCCAGCGTCCGGACAGGCCACTATGGCTACACCTTC. Protein: CASVRTGHYGYTF.

This chain links TRBV29-1 with TRBJ2-7, with 10 bases that match TRBD1. Germline CDR1 is SQVTM and CDR2 is ANQGSEA. The J segment lost 2 bases and the V segment lost 4 bases, leaving 5 bases of the junction unmatched. This CDR3 comprises 14 residues. This chain's CDR3 is CSVGGGQGTYEQYF. The CDR3 region has the DNA TGCAGCGTTGGGGGGGGACAGGGGACCTACGAGCAGTACTTC.

The CDR3 spells CASSRAGAGDTQYF. In DNA form, the CDR3 reads TGTGCCAGCAGTCGAGCGGGAGCGGGAGATACGCAGTATTTT. The V gene is TRBV27, the J gene TRBJ2-3, with TRBD2 matching over 8 bases. Germline V lookup: CDR1 MNHEY, CDR2 SMNVEV (reference sequence). Unmatched junction bases numbered 6, after V lost 5 bases and J lost 5 bases. This CDR3 comprises 14 residues.